This T cell receptor beta chain was documented in a study of siplizumab effects on memory and regulatory T cells. The trim removed 1 base at V and 4 bases at J, leaving 15 bases unmatched. Germline CDR1 GTSNPN, CDR2 SVGIG (reference sequence). The CDR3 spans 18 residues. Profiled with immunoSEQ multiplex PCR; TCRdb holds only in-frame clones, not every one. Among approximately 48,000 clones listed, over 90% were seen once. Sequencing used CD8+ T cells sorted from blood. The source is a human donor in good health. This chain uses TRBV30 with TRBJ2-7; 11 bases agree with TRBD2. DNA of the CDR3: TGTGCCTGGAGTGCGAATATAGCGGGAGGGTTGGTGGCATACGAGCAGTACTTC. As protein: CAWSANIAGGLVAYEQYF.